This entry features one T cell receptor beta chain sequence. Its antigen is currently unknown. The CDR3 contains 12 residues. Between the trimmed V and J ends, which lost 3 bases and 0 bases, there was a span of 5 bases. Germline V gene sequence: CDR1 SQVTM, CDR2 ANQGSEA. This specimen comes from a study of lymphopenia after photon versus proton radiotherapy. Overall study findings and caveats: Photon-treated patients lost naive T cells and TCR diversity; proton-treated stayed stable.

The data were produced by immunoSEQ multiplex PCR, yet TCRdb's version contains in-frame clones alone and is incomplete. The table shows 150,000 to 200,000 clones, with 75% to 90% occurring only once. This clonotype was sampled from a man aged 50-59 years with gastric cancer. The sequencing used peripheral blood, collected from a patient treated with photon-based radiotherapy. V usage is TRBV29-1 and J usage is TRBJ1-1; TRBD1 might be the D (5 bases). In DNA, the CDR3 is TGCAGCGTTGACAGGGTGAACACTGAAGCTTTCTTT. Amino acid sequence: CSVDRVNTEAFF.